This entry lists 14 T cell receptor beta chains sequenced from one sample in a study of post-analysis software for immune sequencing data. Their cognate antigens are unknown. Carried by the TCR beta cDNA libraries were unique molecular identifiers. TCRdb itself ran the PCR reads through MiXCR, one entry per CDR3 protein. The sample records about 560,000 distinct CDR3 sequences, around 44% being singletons. Study-level findings and limits: About five TRBV segments occurring more often in patients than controls included TRBV5-6, TRBV5-1 and TRBV20-1.

Sequenced input: blood. The receptors were gathered from a girl aged 10 to 17 with multiple sclerosis.

This chain joins TRBV21-1 and TRBJ1-6. TRBV21-1 is a documented pseudogene. The CDR3 is 13 residues long. For the CDR3, the DNA is TGTGCCAGCAGCAAAGTTGGGCCTCAGCCCCTCCACTTT. Residues: CASSKVGPQPLHF.

The J gene is TRBJ2-1, the V gene TRBV5-1; 11 positions agree with TRBD1. In germline, CDR1 is SGHRS, CDR2 YFSETQ. With 4 bases clipped from V and 9 bases from J, the junction kept 6 bases outside the gene matches. The CDR3 contains 14 residues. Written as DNA, the CDR3 is TGCGCCAGCAGCGGACAGGGGGCGATTAGTGAGCAGTTCTTC. The encoded protein is CASSGQGAISEQFF. Full variable domain (missing parts from reference TRBV5-1 and TRBJ2-1): KAGVTQTPRYLIKTRGQQVTLSCSPISGHRSVSWYQQTPGQGLQFLFEYFSETQRNKGNFPGRFSGRQFSNSRSEMNVSTLELGDSALYLCASSGQGAISEQFFGPGTRLTVL.

This clonotype has only a few counts. The gene calls are TRBV9 and TRBJ2-6; 8 bases are shared with TRBD1. The CDR3 is 17 amino acids. V was pared by 4 bases and J by 0 bases, with 6 bases of the junction left unmatched. Germline loops: CDR1 SGDLS, CDR2 YYNGEE. The CDR3 DNA follows: TGTGCCAGCAGCTCCCAGGGGGCGAGCTCTGGGGCCAACGTCCTGACTTTC. Amino acid sequence: CASSSQGASSGANVLTF. Based on the CDR3 plus reference TRBV9 and TRBJ2-6, the full variable domain is DSGVTQTPKHLITATGQRVTLRCSPRSGDLSVYWYQQSLDQGLQFLIQYYNGEERAKGNILERFSAQQFPDLHSELNLSSLELGDSALYFCASSSQGASSGANVLTFGAGSRLTVL.

Many counts were recorded for this clonotype. The rearrangement joins TRBV6-6 to TRBJ2-7; D assignment may be TRBD1 or TRBD2 (5 bases each). V gave up 8 bases and J gave up 4 bases, with 12 bases separating them. The length of the CDR3 is 12 residues. The V gene's germline CDR1 is MNHNY and CDR2 SVGAGI (reference sequence). Here the CDR3 DNA reads TGTGCCAGCTCCCGGGACCGGTACGAGCAGTACTTC. Protein: CASSRDRYEQYF.

This chain joins TRBV20-1 and TRBJ1-2; TRBD1 agrees at 7 bases. The ends lost 2 bases at V and 0 bases at J; junction bases unmatched: 6. The germline gives CDR1 DFQATT, CDR2 SNEGSKA (reference sequence). The CDR3 is 15 residues long. CDR3 region: CSARPMDRTNYGYTF. The CDR3 DNA is TGCAGTGCTAGACCCATGGACAGGACTAACTATGGCTACACCTTC.

This clonotype has just a few counts. The chain joins TRBV7-9 to TRBJ1-5; a possible D gene is TRBD1 (6 bases). CDR3 size: 16 residues. V was clipped by 2 bases and J by 4 bases, with 15 bases between them. CDR1 and CDR2 (germline): SEHNR, FQNEAQ (reference sequence). CDR3 coding DNA: TGTGCCAGCAGCTTATTCCGTGACAGGCGAAATCAGCCCCAGCATTTT. This translates into CASSLFRDRRNQPQHF.

The J gene is TRBJ2-7, the V gene TRBV7-2; the D call may be TRBD1 or TRBD2 (5 bases each). The CDR3 runs 15 residues. The germline V gene has CDR1 SGHTA and CDR2 FQGNSA. V was pared by 2 bases and J by 5 bases, with 16 bases between. The CDR3 loop reads CASSLWAEGTHEQYF. For the CDR3, the DNA is TGTGCCAGCAGCTTATGGGCGGAAGGGACCCACGAGCAGTACTTC.

The genes are TRBV5-1 and TRBJ2-1; 8 positions agree with TRBD2. Germline CDR1 reads SGHRS; CDR2 reads YFSETQ. V shed 4 bases, J shed 0 bases, and the junction held 3 bases outside the gene matches. This CDR3 spans 15 amino acids. CDR3 DNA: TGCGCCAGCAGCCCGGGGGGGACCTCCTACAATGAGCAGTTCTTC. It codes for CASSPGGTSYNEQFF.

This clonotype was counted only a few times. The chain joins TRBV11-2 to TRBJ2-1, with TRBD1 matching over 7 bases. This CDR3 contains 16 residues. Per germline, CDR1 SGHAT and CDR2 FQNNGV. Trimming at V came to 3 bases and at J to 1 base, leaving 6 bases not matched to a gene. In nucleotides, the CDR3 is TGTGCCAGCAGCTTGAGATCGGACAGGTCCTACAATGAGCAGTTCTTC. Its translation is CASSLRSDRSYNEQFF.

V and J are TRBV7-8 and TRBJ2-7; 7 nucleotides align to TRBD1. Germline V lookup: CDR1 SGHVS, CDR2 FQNEAQ. Unmatched junction bases numbered 2, after V lost 3 bases and J lost 3 bases. The CDR3 covers 13 residues. This chain's CDR3 is CASSFDRVYEQYF. The DNA for the CDR3 is TGTGCCAGCAGCTTTGACAGGGTCTACGAGCAGTACTTC.

This clonotype was counted many times. The rearrangement joins TRBV4-2 to TRBJ2-1, with 14 positions matching TRBD2. The V segment lost 0 bases and the J segment 6 bases; nucleotides outside the gene matches: 1. The CDR3 covers 16 residues. Germline CDR1 reads LGHNA; CDR2 reads YNFKEQ. CDR3 nucleotides: TGTGCCAGCAGCCAAGAGGGGACTAGCGGGAGCAATGAGCAGTTCTTC. Translation: CASSQEGTSGSNEQFF.

Turning to this clonotype: Sequence at one end of the junction differs from germline and may be a read error. V is TRBV5-1 and J is TRBJ2-7; D may be TRBD1 or TRBD2 (6 bases each). TRBJ2-5 explains the end of the DNA better; the J call may be wrong. The CDR3 is made up of 15 amino acids. Germline-derived CDR1 and CDR2 are SGHRS and YFSETQ. In DNA form, the CDR3 reads TGCGCCAGCAGTCTAGGGGGGCCTTGGCAAGCGACCCAGTACTTC. Translation gives CASSLGGPWQATQYF.

This chain links TRBV6-5 with TRBJ2-3, with D uncertain. V was cut by 0 bases and J by 6 bases, with 16 bases left in between. This CDR3 is built from 16 residues. Germline CDR1 reads MNHEY; CDR2 reads SVGAGI. The DNA for the CDR3 is TGTGCCAGCAGTTACTCGATCCCGTCCTACGGGGATACGCAGTATTTT. This sequence encodes CASSYSIPSYGDTQYF.

The chain carries TRBV12-3 or TRBV12-4 and TRBJ2-5, with 7 bases aligning to TRBD2. The junction had 10 bases not matched to a gene; V was cut back by 6 bases and J by 3 bases. The CDR3 runs to 15 residues. CDR3 in amino acids: CASSPWGGSEETQYF. The CDR3 bases are TGTGCCAGCAGCCCCTGGGGGGGAAGTGAAGAGACCCAGTACTTC.